This TCR beta chain was retrieved from a study of blood T cell repertoires in COVID-19. As for the study in general: Cohort 3 donors were reported recovered after two negative PCRs, clearance, or symptom resolution. Sources were T cells, B-cell-depleted T cells, or PBMCs; the material itself was cDNA or gDNA.

This CDR3 is built from 13 residues. The germline V gene encodes CDR1 MNHEY and CDR2 SMNVEV (reference sequence). V lost 6 bases and J lost 4, with 12 bases in between. Membership in each cohort depended on participant-reported clinical history. Original methodology: Reference gene primer amplification gave estimated nucleated cell counts. Clones were sequenced by immunoSEQ multiplex PCR, and TCRdb holds only the in-frame ones, with some missing. V and J calls and clone size follow that table, whereas D and trimming were derived from the DNA. The sample yields about 190,000 clones, 86% seen once. This clone occurred once.

What was sequenced was PBMCs or T cells enriched from blood (not recorded which). The chain employs TRBV27 and TRBJ1-1; the D gene is possibly TRBD1 (6 bases). The clonotype comes from a woman aged 40-49 years in a cohort exposed to, infected with or recovered from COVID-19 (not recorded which). This CDR3 is CASSTWGPTEAFF. The CDR3 DNA follows: TGTGCCAGCAGCACCTGGGGGCCCACTGAAGCTTTCTTT.